What follows are 9 T cell receptor beta chains derived from one specimen sequenced in a study of T cells after yellow fever vaccination. TCRdb redid the calling of the 5' RACE reads with MiXCR, one entry per CDR3 protein. Among 300,000 to 400,000 distinct CDR3 sequences, around 12% were seen once, and the ten largest hold 3.2%. This specimen consisted of CD4+ T cells sorted from PBMCs, obtained 15 days after the yellow fever booster vaccination. Receptors originate from a man between 18 and 35 years old who received the YFV17D yellow fever vaccine.

CDR3 amino acids: CASSFTVWTEAFF. CDR3 DNA sequence: TGTGCCAGCAGCTTCACGGTTTGGACTGAAGCTTTCTTT. The rearrangement links TRBV7-9 to TRBJ1-1; D uncertain. The CDR3 runs to 13 residues. Germline V gives CDR1 SEHNR, CDR2 FQNEAQ (reference sequence). V was clipped by 3 bases and J by 5 bases, with 10 bases between them.

In its sample, this clonotype was seen a few times. This chain links TRBV5-1 with TRBJ1-6; 7 positions agree with TRBD1. Trimming took 4 bases from V and 8 from J; bases not matched to a gene: 6. This CDR3 region has 14 residues. Germline V lookup: CDR1 SGHRS, CDR2 YFSETQ. The CDR3 loop is CASSRGTVDSPLHF. The CDR3 DNA is TGCGCCAGCAGCAGAGGGACAGTGGATTCACCCCTCCACTTT.

The V gene is TRBV18, the J gene TRBJ1-2; D not resolved. CDR1 is KGHSH, CDR2 LQKENI, per germline. V lost 1 base and J 8 bases, leaving 11 bases between the germline ends. The CDR3 is 13 residues long. The CDR3 DNA follows: TGTGCCAGCTCACCACGCAACCGTATGGGCTACACCTTC. The encoded protein is CASSPRNRMGYTF.

This sequence joins TRBV7-3 and TRBJ2-7; 9 bases map to TRBD1. Germline CDR1 SGHTA, CDR2 FQGTGA. The CDR3 runs 15 residues. J lost 4 bases, V lost 1 base, and 5 bases had no gene match. This CDR3 reads CASSLRTGAEYEQYF. The DNA of the CDR3 is TGTGCCAGCAGCTTAAGGACAGGGGCTGAGTACGAGCAGTACTTC. Filled out from reference TRBV7-3 and TRBJ2-7, the complete variable domain reads GAGVSQTPSNKVTEKGKYVELRCDPISGHTALYWYRQSLGQGPEFLIYFQGTGAADDSGLPNDRFFAVRPEGSVSTLKIQRTERGDSAVYLCASSLRTGAEYEQYFGPGTRLTVT.

CDR3 sequence reads: CASIQTGGSDTQYF. CDR3 nucleotide sequence: TGTGCCAGCATCCAGACGGGAGGGTCAGATACGCAGTATTTT. The chain combines TRBV7-9 with TRBJ2-3; 8 bases agree with TRBD2. CDR1 SEHNR and CDR2 FQNEAQ come from the germline V gene (reference sequence). This CDR3 is 14 amino acids long. V shed 7 bases and J 4 bases; nucleotides not matched to a gene: 7.

V and J are TRBV25-1 and TRBJ2-3; D may be TRBD1 or TRBD2 (5 bases each). V was pared by 7 bases and J by 2 bases, with 22 bases between. The V gene's germline CDR1 is MGHDK and CDR2 SYGVNS. This CDR3 spans 17 amino acids. The CDR3: CASTTSPGARDTDTQYF. The DNA of the CDR3 is TGTGCCAGCACTACCAGCCCCGGGGCCAGGGACACAGATACGCAGTATTTT.

The chain uses TRBV7-2 and TRBJ2-7, with TRBD1 matching 10 bases. The junction had 5 bases not matched to a gene; V was cut back by 5 bases and J by 1 base. Germline V gene lookup returns CDR1 SGHTA and CDR2 FQGNSA. The CDR3 consists of 15 residues. The CDR3 region is CASSRGGQGSYEQYF. CDR3 coding DNA: TGTGCCAGCAGCCGAGGGGGACAGGGGTCCTACGAGCAGTACTTC.

There are a few counts of this clonotype. CDR3 DNA sequence: TGTGCCAGCAGTTACGACCAAACAGATACGCAGTATTTT. Encoded protein: CASSYDQTDTQYF. V usage is TRBV6-5 and J usage is TRBJ2-3, with no clear D. V was pared by 2 bases and J by 3 bases, with 6 bases between. CDR1 MNHEY and CDR2 SVGAGI come from the germline V gene. There are 13 residues in the CDR3.

The chain joins TRBV6-2 or TRBV6-3 to TRBJ1-1; D unclear. The length of the CDR3 is 13 residues. Germline assignment: CDR1 MNHEY and CDR2 SVGEGT. Trimming shortened V by 2 bases and J by 1 base, and 5 bases separated the two germline ends. For the CDR3, the DNA is TGTGCCAGCAGTTACATGAGGAACACTGAAGCTTTCTTT. The encoded protein is CASSYMRNTEAFF.